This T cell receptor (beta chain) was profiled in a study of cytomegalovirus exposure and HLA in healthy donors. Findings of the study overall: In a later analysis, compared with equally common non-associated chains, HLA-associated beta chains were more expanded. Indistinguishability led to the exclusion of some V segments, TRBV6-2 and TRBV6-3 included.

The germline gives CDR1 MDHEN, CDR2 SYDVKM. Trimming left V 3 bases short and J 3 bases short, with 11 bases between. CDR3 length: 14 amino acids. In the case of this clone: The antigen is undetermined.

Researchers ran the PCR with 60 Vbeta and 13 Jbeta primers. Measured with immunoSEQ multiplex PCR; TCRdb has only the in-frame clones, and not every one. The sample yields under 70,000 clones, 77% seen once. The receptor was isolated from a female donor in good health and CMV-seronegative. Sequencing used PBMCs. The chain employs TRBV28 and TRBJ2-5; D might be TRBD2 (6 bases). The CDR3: CASSLGGSEETQYF. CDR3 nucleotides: TGTGCCAGCAGTTTGGGGGGATCGGAAGAGACCCAGTACTTC.